The clone carrying this T cell receptor beta chain was seen many times. What it binds is unknown. From germline, CDR1 is SGHAT and CDR2 FQNNGV. Deletions cut 5 bases from V and 0 bases from J, with 8 bases between. The CDR3 sequence is 14 residues long. In the authors' workflow: Researchers built a distant-metastasis classifier for papillary thyroid cancer that drew on CDR3 differences across clinicopathological groups. From the PCR reads, TCRdb re-called clones with MiXCR. The V and J calls and clone size are TCRdb's, not the authors'. The sample holds around 10,000 clones; 28% are singletons and the top ten take more than 9%. These data are taken from a study of metastatic and nonmetastatic thyroid tumors. Study information: Repertoire comparisons spanned blood and tumor or nodule tissue from malignant and benign thyroid patients.

Each patient came to thyroid surgery without any prior treatment (of any kind). Findings and limits, study-wide: Patients with malignant thyroid tumors reportedly had significantly higher TCR beta diversity than those with benign nodules, in blood and tumor.

The receptor was isolated from a male donor with papillary thyroid cancer or a benign thyroid nodule (not recorded which). Some clones in this sample may be carry-over from other donors' samples. The rearrangement links TRBV11-2 to TRBJ2-1; TRBD2 might be the D (5 bases). Sequenced: tumor tissue. CDR3 amino acids: CASSRGSSYNEQFF. The CDR3 DNA reads TGTGCCAGCAGCCGAGGGAGCTCCTACAATGAGCAGTTCTTC.